The present entry profiles one T cell receptor beta chain with its context. Its antigen is unidentified. The data were produced by immunoSEQ multiplex PCR, yet TCRdb's version contains in-frame clones alone and is incomplete. The sample has approximately 170,000 clones, around nine tenths seen once; the top ten hold 3% to 3.5%. The sample belongs to a study of cytotoxic CD8 clonotypes in ibrutinib-treated CLL. Turning to the study itself: Results showed some 24 partial and 2 complete responses; following median approximately 68 months, 14 remained remitted, approximately twelve advanced. Response samples were taken after a median of approximately 11 months on treatment, range 6 to 36. General study findings and limits: Elevated clonality accompanied ibrutinib response, with a return toward baseline values at progression.

The length of the CDR3 is 15 residues. Germline lookup yields CDR1 SGHAT and CDR2 FQNNGV. V lost 10 bases to trimming and J lost 4 bases; unmatched junction nucleotides: 15. The V call is TRBV11-2, the J call TRBJ1-1; 7 positions agree with TRBD1. The sample in question was PBMCs, obtained at disease progression, from a patient treated with ibrutinib. The sequence derives from a human donor with chronic lymphocytic leukemia. Here the CDR3 reads CATFWRQGFATEAFF. The DNA for the CDR3 is TGTGCCACCTTTTGGCGACAGGGATTTGCCACTGAAGCTTTCTTT.